The 8 T cell receptor beta chains below were found in one sample sequenced in a study of T cells after yellow fever vaccination. Using its own MiXCR run on the 5' RACE reads, TCRdb lists one record per CDR3 protein. The table lists roughly 400,000 distinct CDR3 sequences, over 15% of them singletons. This specimen consisted of PBMCs, obtained before the yellow fever booster vaccination. The source of these receptors is a man younger than 30 who received the YFV17D yellow fever vaccine.

This clonotype was counted between two and nine times. The chain combines TRBV7-9 with TRBJ2-5; 11 bases match TRBD2. The trim removed 0 bases at V and 4 bases at J, leaving 7 bases unmatched. CDR1 is SEHNR, CDR2 FQNEAQ, per germline (reference sequence). This CDR3 has 17 residues. The CDR3 here is CASSLALAGGRGETQYF. The CDR3 region has the DNA TGTGCCAGCAGCTTAGCGCTAGCGGGGGGCCGTGGAGAGACCCAGTACTTC.

V is TRBV20-1 and J is TRBJ2-5; 10 nucleotides agree with TRBD2. The germline V gene encodes CDR1 DFQATT and CDR2 SNEGSKA (reference sequence). This CDR3 spans 14 amino acids. The trim removed 3 bases at V and 5 bases at J, leaving 6 bases unmatched. CDR3 DNA sequence: TGCAGTGCTAGGATTAGCGGGGGGCGGGAGACCCAGTACTTC. Protein: CSARISGGRETQYF.

V and J are TRBV19 and TRBJ1-1, with 7 nucleotides matching TRBD1. The CDR3 covers 14 residues. The V and J ends lost 8 bases and 3 bases, in that order; junction bases with no gene match: 9. Germline CDR1 and CDR2: LNHDA and SQIVND (reference sequence). The CDR3: CASRDTQGDTEAFF. The CDR3 bases are TGTGCCAGTCGAGACACTCAGGGGGACACTGAAGCTTTCTTT. The full variable domain, rest sourced from reference TRBV19 and TRBJ1-1, is DGGITQSPKYLFRKEGQNVTLSCEQNLNHDAMYWYRQDPGQGLRLIYYSQIVNDFQKGDIAEGYSVSREKKESFPLTVTSAQKNPTAFYLCASRDTQGDTEAFFGQGTRLTVV.

In this sample, this clonotype turned up a few times. The chain recombines TRBV19 with TRBJ2-3; TRBD1 or TRBD2 may be the D gene (5 bases each). Deletions cut 5 bases from V and 0 bases from J, with 24 bases between. The CDR3 spans 19 residues. Germline V gene lookup returns CDR1 LNHDA and CDR2 SQIVND (reference sequence). The CDR3 DNA sequence: TGTGCCAGTAGTTCACCCGACGGGGCCTCCCGACTTAGCACAGATACGCAGTATTTT. This encodes CASSSPDGASRLSTDTQYF.

This clonotype was detected only a few times. This rearrangement joins TRBV4-3 to TRBJ2-5; D call uncertain. In germline, CDR1 is LGHNA, CDR2 YSLEER. With 0 bases removed from V and 2 bases from J, the gap between germline ends came to 10 bases. This CDR3 has 15 residues. The CDR3 DNA reads TGCGCCAGCAGCCAAGATAGCAACAAACAAGAGACCCAGTACTTC. Translating gives CASSQDSNKQETQYF.

This rearrangement joins TRBV4-2 to TRBJ2-7; 8 bases are shared with TRBD2. The CDR3 loop spans 14 amino acids. Germline values: CDR1 LGHNA, CDR2 YNFKEQ. With 1 base clipped from V and 5 bases from J, the junction kept 4 bases outside the gene matches. DNA of the CDR3: TGTGCCAGCAGCCAAGGTTTAGCGGGGCACGAGCAGTACTTC. It is translated as CASSQGLAGHEQYF.

The V gene is TRBV12-3 or TRBV12-4, the J gene TRBJ1-6; D is possibly TRBD1 (6 bases). Trimming took off 5 bases at V and 14 bases at J, with 13 bases between the two ends. The CDR3 loop spans 12 amino acids. The CDR3 DNA sequence: TGTGCCAGCAGTGGCAGGGGTCTGACCCTCCACTTT. Protein sequence: CASSGRGLTLHF.

This clonotype has only a few counts. The CDR3 bases are TGTGCCACCAGTGATTCAGCCGACCGGGATACGCAGTATTTT. This sequence encodes CATSDSADRDTQYF. V and J are TRBV24-1 and TRBJ2-3, with no clear D. Per the germline V gene, CDR1 is KGHDR and CDR2 is SFDVKD. The CDR3 consists of 14 residues. V dropped 2 bases and J dropped 6 bases, with 11 bases sitting between them.